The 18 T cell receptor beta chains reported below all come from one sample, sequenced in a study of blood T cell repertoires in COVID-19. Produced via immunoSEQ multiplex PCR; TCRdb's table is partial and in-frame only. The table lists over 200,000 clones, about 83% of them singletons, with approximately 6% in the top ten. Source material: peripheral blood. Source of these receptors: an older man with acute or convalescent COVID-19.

In DNA, the CDR3 is TGTGCCAGCAGCCCCCAGGGACAGGGTAGGAGCGAGCAGTACTTC. Translating it yields CASSPQGQGRSEQYF. The genes are TRBV28 and TRBJ2-7; 9 nucleotides match TRBD1. Germline CDR1 reads MDHEN; CDR2 reads SYDVKM. CDR3 length: 15 amino acids. The junction had 12 bases not matched to a gene; V was cut back by 6 bases and J by 6 bases.

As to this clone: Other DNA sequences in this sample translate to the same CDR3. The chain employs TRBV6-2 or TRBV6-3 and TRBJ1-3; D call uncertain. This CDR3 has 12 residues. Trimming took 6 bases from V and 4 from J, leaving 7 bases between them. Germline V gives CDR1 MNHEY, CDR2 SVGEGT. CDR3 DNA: TGTGCCAGCAGCCCCCTCGGAAACACCATATATTTT. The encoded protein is CASSPLGNTIYF.

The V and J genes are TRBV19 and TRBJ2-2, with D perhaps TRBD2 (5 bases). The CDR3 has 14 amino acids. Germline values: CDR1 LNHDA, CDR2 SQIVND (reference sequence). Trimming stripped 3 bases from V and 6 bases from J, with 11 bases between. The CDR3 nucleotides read TGTGCCAGTAGTATCGACTATATCCCCGGGGAGCTGTTTTTT. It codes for CASSIDYIPGELFF.

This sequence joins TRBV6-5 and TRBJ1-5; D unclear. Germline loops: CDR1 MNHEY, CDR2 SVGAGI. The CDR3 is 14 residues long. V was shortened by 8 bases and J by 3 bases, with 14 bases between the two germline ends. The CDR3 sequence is CASLAAGNNQPQHF. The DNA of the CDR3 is TGTGCCAGCCTCGCGGCCGGGAACAATCAGCCCCAGCATTTT.

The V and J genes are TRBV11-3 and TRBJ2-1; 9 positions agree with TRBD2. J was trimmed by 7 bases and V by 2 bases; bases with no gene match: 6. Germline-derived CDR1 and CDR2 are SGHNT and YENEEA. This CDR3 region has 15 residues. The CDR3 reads CASSLRSSGVNEQFF. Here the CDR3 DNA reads TGTGCCAGCAGCTTACGGTCTAGCGGGGTGAATGAGCAGTTCTTC.

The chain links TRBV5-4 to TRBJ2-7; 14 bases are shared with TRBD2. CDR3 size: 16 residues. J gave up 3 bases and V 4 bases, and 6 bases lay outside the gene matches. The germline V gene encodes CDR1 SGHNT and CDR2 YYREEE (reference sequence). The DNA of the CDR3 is TGTGCCAGCAGCCTGGGGACTAGCGGGGGAGTCTACGAGCAGTACTTC. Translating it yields CASSLGTSGGVYEQYF.

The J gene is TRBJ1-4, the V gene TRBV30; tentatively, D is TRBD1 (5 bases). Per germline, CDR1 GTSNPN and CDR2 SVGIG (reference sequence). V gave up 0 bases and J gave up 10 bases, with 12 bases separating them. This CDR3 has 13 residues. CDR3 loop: CAWSVQALPKLFF. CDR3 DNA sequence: TGTGCCTGGAGTGTACAGGCTCTTCCAAAACTGTTTTTT.

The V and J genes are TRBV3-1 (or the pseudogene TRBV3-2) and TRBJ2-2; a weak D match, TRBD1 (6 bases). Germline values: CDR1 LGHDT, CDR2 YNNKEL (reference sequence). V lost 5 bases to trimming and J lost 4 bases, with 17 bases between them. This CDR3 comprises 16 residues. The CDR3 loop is CASSTRQARTTGELFF. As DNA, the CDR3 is TGTGCCAGCAGCACAAGACAGGCTAGGACCACCGGGGAGCTGTTTTTT.

In DNA, the CDR3 is TGTGCCAGCATCATGGGACTCCCCGGGTCCTACGAGCAGTACTTC. This translates into CASIMGLPGSYEQYF. This chain uses TRBV2 with TRBJ2-7, with D perhaps TRBD2 (6 bases). This CDR3 has 15 residues. CDR1 and CDR2 from the germline V gene are SNHLY and FYNNEI. V was shortened by 7 bases and J by 1 base, with 17 bases between the two germline ends.

The CDR3 DNA sequence: TGTGCCAGCAGATATACAGGGGGCACTGAAGCTTTCTTT. This gives the protein CASRYTGGTEAFF. The chain joins TRBV6-5 to TRBJ1-1; 8 bases are shared with TRBD1. Germline V gene data show CDR1 as MNHEY and CDR2 as SVGAGI. This CDR3 region has 13 residues. Trimming cost V 6 bases and J 4 bases; bases outside gene matches: 4.

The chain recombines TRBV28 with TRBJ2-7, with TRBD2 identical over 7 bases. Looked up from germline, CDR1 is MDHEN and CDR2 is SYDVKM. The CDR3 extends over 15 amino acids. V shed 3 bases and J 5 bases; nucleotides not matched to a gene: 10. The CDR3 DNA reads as TGTGCCAGCAGTTTTGGAGGGAGGGCCCTACACGAGCAGTACTTC. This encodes CASSFGGRALHEQYF.

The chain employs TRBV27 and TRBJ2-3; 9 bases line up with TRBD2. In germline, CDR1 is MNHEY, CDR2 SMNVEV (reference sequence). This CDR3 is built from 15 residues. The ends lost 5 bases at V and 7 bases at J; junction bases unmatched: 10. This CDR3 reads CASSILGGGANTQYF. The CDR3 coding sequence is TGTGCCAGCAGTATCCTCGGCGGGGGGGCGAATACGCAGTATTTT.

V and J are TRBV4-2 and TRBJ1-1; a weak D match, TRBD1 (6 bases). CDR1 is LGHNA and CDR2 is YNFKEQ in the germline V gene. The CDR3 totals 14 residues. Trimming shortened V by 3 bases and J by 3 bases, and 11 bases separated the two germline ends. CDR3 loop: CASSQPTGHTEAFF. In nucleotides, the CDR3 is TGTGCCAGCAGCCAGCCGACAGGACACACTGAAGCTTTCTTT.

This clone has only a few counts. The CDR3 bases are TGCGCCAGCCACCCTTGGACAGGCTCCTACGAGCAGTACTTC. As protein: CASHPWTGSYEQYF. This chain uses TRBV10-2 with TRBJ2-7; 7 positions match TRBD1. The CDR3 sequence is 14 residues long. Per the germline V gene, CDR1 is WSHSY and CDR2 is SAAADI. V trimming: 8 bases; J trimming: 0 bases; junction bases outside the gene matches: 7.

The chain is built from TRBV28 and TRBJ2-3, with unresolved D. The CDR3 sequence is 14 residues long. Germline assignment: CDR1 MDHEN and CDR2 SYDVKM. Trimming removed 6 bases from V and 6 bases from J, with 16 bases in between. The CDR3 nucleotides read TGTGCCAGCAGCCGCTCCTCCGTGCGCGATACGCAGTATTTT. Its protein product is CASSRSSVRDTQYF. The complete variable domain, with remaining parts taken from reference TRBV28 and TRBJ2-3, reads DVKVTQSSRYLVKRTGEKVFLECVQDMDHENMFWYRQDPGLGLRLIYFSYDVKMKEKGDIPEGYSVSREKKERFSLILESASTNQTSMYLCASSRSSVRDTQYFGPGTRLTVL.

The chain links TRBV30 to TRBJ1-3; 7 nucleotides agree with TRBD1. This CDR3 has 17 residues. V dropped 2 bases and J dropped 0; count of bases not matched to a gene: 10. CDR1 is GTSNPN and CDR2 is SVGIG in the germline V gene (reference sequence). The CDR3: CAWSTPPQGISGNTIYF. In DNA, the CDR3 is TGTGCCTGGAGTACCCCTCCACAGGGGATCTCTGGAAACACCATATATTTT.

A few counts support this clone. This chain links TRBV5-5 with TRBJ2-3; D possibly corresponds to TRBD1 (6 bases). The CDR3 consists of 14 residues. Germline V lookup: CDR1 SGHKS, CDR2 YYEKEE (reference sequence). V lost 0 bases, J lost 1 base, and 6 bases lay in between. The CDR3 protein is CASSLGGRTDTQYF. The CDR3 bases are TGTGCCAGCAGCTTGGGGGGGCGCACAGATACGCAGTATTTT.

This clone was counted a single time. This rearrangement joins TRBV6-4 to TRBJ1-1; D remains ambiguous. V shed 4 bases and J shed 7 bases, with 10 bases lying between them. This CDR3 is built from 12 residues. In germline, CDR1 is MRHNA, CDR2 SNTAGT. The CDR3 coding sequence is TGTGCCAGCAGTGGAAAAACTGGTGAAGCTTTCTTT. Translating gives CASSGKTGEAFF.